This entry lists 29 T cell receptor beta chains sequenced from one sample in a study of CD8 T cells in ankylosing spondylitis. TCRdb fed the 5' RACE reads into MiXCR, producing one record per CDR3 protein. The sample holds 200,000 to 250,000 distinct CDR3 sequences, about a quarter seen once. Material: blood, either unsorted or a sorted T cell fraction (not recorded which). Receptors were obtained from a male donor with ankylosing spondylitis or in good health (not recorded which).

In its sample, this clonotype was seen many times. The chain is built from TRBV5-1 and TRBJ2-2; D is possibly TRBD1 (5 bases). Trimming cost V 1 base and J 6 bases, with 10 bases left between them. The CDR3 spans 14 residues. CDR1 is SGHRS and CDR2 is YFSETQ in the germline V gene. This chain's CDR3 is CASSLSSGSGELFF. The CDR3 coding sequence is TGCGCCAGCAGCTTGTCCTCAGGGTCCGGGGAGCTGTTTTTT.

A few counts support this clonotype. V and J are TRBV20-1 and TRBJ1-5; TRBD1 agrees at 9 bases. The CDR3 spans 14 residues. Germline-derived CDR1 and CDR2 are DFQATT and SNEGSKA (reference sequence). Trimming took 5 bases from V and 2 from J; bases not matched to a gene: 4. For the CDR3, the DNA is TGCAGTGCTCTCCGGGACAGGGGCAATCAGCCCCAGCATTTT. It translates to CSALRDRGNQPQHF.

The chain links TRBV12-3 or TRBV12-4 to TRBJ1-5; maybe TRBD1 (5 bases). V lost 1 base and J lost 9, with 13 bases in between. The CDR3 spans 14 residues. The DNA of the CDR3 is TGTGCCAGCAGTTTAGGGGGCGGAGTCGGGCCCCAGCATTTT. Protein sequence: CASSLGGGVGPQHF.

The sample holds a few counts of this clonotype. The rearrangement links TRBV28 to TRBJ2-5; 7 bases match TRBD1. The CDR3 is made up of 17 amino acids. Per the germline V gene, CDR1 is MDHEN and CDR2 is SYDVKM. With V trimmed by 1 base and J by 2 bases, 10 bases remained unmatched. CDR3 coding DNA: TGTGCCAGCAGTTTATCCCGAGGGACAGCAAATCAAGAGACCCAGTACTTC. It codes for CASSLSRGTANQETQYF.

This clonotype appeared many times. As DNA, the CDR3 is TGTGCCATCAGTGAGACGCAGGGCACTCAGCCCCAGCATTTT. Its protein product is CAISETQGTQPQHF. V is TRBV10-3 and J is TRBJ1-5; TRBD1 might be the D (5 bases). The V end was cut by 2 bases, the J end by 6 bases, with 11 bases between. Looked up from germline, CDR1 is ENHRY and CDR2 is SYGVKD. The CDR3 length is 14 residues.

The rearrangement links TRBV12-3 or TRBV12-4 to TRBJ2-3; TRBD1 matches 7 bases. V shed 3 bases and J 6 bases; nucleotides not matched to a gene: 6. The CDR3 covers 14 residues. The chain's CDR3 is CASSFRTGGDTQYF. The CDR3, as DNA: TGTGCCAGCAGTTTCAGGACAGGTGGCGATACGCAGTATTTT.

This clonotype was detected many times. The rearrangement joins TRBV5-1 to TRBJ2-2; unclear D gene. Germline loops: CDR1 SGHRS, CDR2 YFSETQ. The CDR3 totals 14 residues. V shed 0 bases and J shed 5 bases, with 8 bases lying between them. CDR3 region: CASSLEGRTGELFF. As DNA, the CDR3 is TGCGCCAGCAGCTTGGAGGGTAGGACCGGGGAGCTGTTTTTT. The whole variable domain, filled in from reference TRBV5-1 and TRBJ2-2, reads KAGVTQTPRYLIKTRGQQVTLSCSPISGHRSVSWYQQTPGQGLQFLFEYFSETQRNKGNFPGRFSGRQFSNSRSEMNVSTLELGDSALYLCASSLEGRTGELFFGEGSRLTVL.

This clonotype was observed a handful of times. This rearrangement joins TRBV20-1 to TRBJ2-2; D remains unclear. This CDR3 comprises 12 residues. Germline CDR1 and CDR2: DFQATT and SNEGSKA (reference sequence). V was trimmed by 1 base and J by 11 bases, leaving 11 bases between them. Here the CDR3 reads CSARADTEELFF. The CDR3 DNA follows: TGCAGTGCTAGAGCAGATACGGAAGAGCTGTTTTTT.

With respect to this clonotype: Just one base apart from a much larger clone, this may be a read error. The chain joins TRBV29-1 to TRBJ1-1, with unresolved D. With 2 bases removed from V and 1 base from J, the gap between germline ends came to 5 bases. The CDR3 runs to 12 residues. The germline CDR1 and CDR2 sequences are SQVTM and ANQGSEA. CDR3 loop: CSVEKGNTEAFF. CDR3 DNA sequence: TGCAGCGTTGAAAAGGGGAACACTGAAGCTTTCTTT. The full variable domain, in which reference TRBV29-1 and TRBJ1-1 provide the parts outside the CDR3, is SAVISQKPSRDICQRGTSLTIQCQVDSQVTMMFWYRQQPGQSLTLIATANQGSEATYESGFVIDKFPISRPNLTFSTLTVSNMSPEDSSIYLCSVEKGNTEAFFGQGTRLTVV.

This clonotype came up many times. The CDR3 sequence is CSASPRGVDEKLFF. CDR3 in DNA: TGCAGTGCTAGTCCCCGGGGGGTCGATGAAAAACTGTTTTTT. V usage is TRBV20-1 and J usage is TRBJ1-4; a weak D match, TRBD1 (5 bases). The CDR3 has 14 residues. The V gene's germline CDR1 is DFQATT and CDR2 SNEGSKA (reference sequence). Trimming left V 3 bases short and J 6 bases short, with 14 bases between.

The chain recombines TRBV29-1 with TRBJ2-3; TRBD2 agrees at 8 bases. The trim removed 6 bases at V and 6 bases at J, leaving 17 bases unmatched. The germline V gene encodes CDR1 SQVTM and CDR2 ANQGSEA. The CDR3 consists of 16 residues. CDR3 amino acids: CSVESGSYFVMDTQYF. Here the CDR3 DNA reads TGCAGCGTGGAAAGCGGGAGCTATTTCGTTATGGATACGCAGTATTTT.

This clonotype showed up just a few times. The chain employs TRBV11-1 and TRBJ2-1; possible D gene TRBD2, 6 bases. CDR1 is SGHAT and CDR2 is FQDESV in the germline V gene (reference sequence). V dropped 1 base and J dropped 10 bases, with 11 bases sitting between them. There are 13 residues in the CDR3. The chain's CDR3 is CASSLELAQEQFF. CDR3 sequence (DNA): TGTGCCAGCAGCTTAGAACTAGCCCAGGAGCAGTTCTTC. The entire variable domain, with the rest obtained from reference TRBV11-1 and TRBJ2-1, is as follows: EAEVAQSPRYKITEKSQAVAFWCDPISGHATLYWYRQILGQGPELLVQFQDESVVDDSQLPKDRFSAERLKGVDSTLKIQPAELGDSAMYLCASSLELAQEQFFGPGTRLTVL.

This clonotype was recorded many times. The genes are TRBV29-1 and TRBJ2-4, with a weak D call TRBD2 (7 bases). The germline V gene has CDR1 SQVTM and CDR2 ANQGSEA. V dropped 6 bases and J dropped 3 bases, with 21 bases sitting between them. There are 16 residues in the CDR3. CDR3 amino acids: CSVKAGPGAGKNIQYF. DNA for the CDR3: TGCAGCGTAAAAGCGGGGCCGGGGGCCGGCAAAAACATTCAGTACTTC.

The V and J genes are TRBV29-1 and TRBJ2-3; no reliable D call. The CDR3 loop spans 16 amino acids. Germline loops: CDR1 SQVTM, CDR2 ANQGSEA. Trimming left V 4 bases short and J 1 base short, with 18 bases between. The CDR3 spells CSVGPGPTPRTDTQYF. The CDR3 DNA is TGCAGCGTTGGTCCCGGCCCGACCCCGCGCACAGATACGCAGTATTTT.

This clonotype came up once. The rearrangement uses TRBV20-1 and TRBJ1-6; TRBD1 matches at 10 bases. After removal of 3 bases from V and 8 bases from J, the junction contained 4 bases not matched to a gene. Germline CDR1 is DFQATT and CDR2 is SNEGSKA (reference sequence). CDR3 length equals 14 residues. Written as DNA, the CDR3 is TGCAGTGCTAGCCGGGACAGGGGTGATTCACCCCTCCACTTT. This codes for CSASRDRGDSPLHF.

This clonotype has just a few counts. This chain uses TRBV28 with TRBJ1-1; possibly TRBD1 for D (5 bases). The CDR3 has 14 residues. V shed 6 bases and J shed 2 bases, with 13 bases lying between them. Germline-derived CDR1 and CDR2 are MDHEN and SYDVKM. The CDR3 loop is CASRYIGGNTEAFF. In DNA, the CDR3 is TGTGCCAGCAGGTATATCGGGGGAAACACTGAAGCTTTCTTT.

Ten or more counts support this clonotype. This rearrangement joins TRBV12-3 or TRBV12-4 to TRBJ1-1, with D possibly TRBD1 on 6 matching bases. V was shortened by 5 bases and J by 7 bases, with 14 bases between the two germline ends. The CDR3 length is 13 residues. CDR3: CASSPGQTGEAFF. The CDR3 DNA is TGTGCCAGCAGTCCAGGACAGACCGGTGAAGCTTTCTTT.

This clonotype was detected ten times or more. This chain links TRBV14 with TRBJ2-5; unclear D gene. V lost 2 bases and J lost 9, with 13 bases in between. This CDR3 is built from 13 residues. In germline, CDR1 is SGHDN, CDR2 FVKESK. The CDR3 DNA is TGTGCCAGCAGCCAAATTCAGAGTACGGCCCAGTACTTC. It codes for CASSQIQSTAQYF.

The rearrangement uses TRBV20-1 and TRBJ2-7, with TRBD2 matching over 7 bases. This CDR3 spans 12 amino acids. Germline CDR1 and CDR2: DFQATT and SNEGSKA (reference sequence). With 6 bases clipped from V and 6 bases from J, the junction kept 8 bases outside the gene matches. The DNA of the CDR3 is TGCAGTGCAAGCGGGACCGCCAGCGAGCAGTACTTC. It codes for CSASGTASEQYF.

This clonotype has ten or more counts. The chain links TRBV5-1 to TRBJ1-2; 7 bases map to TRBD1. The CDR3 is made up of 14 amino acids. In germline, CDR1 is SGHRS, CDR2 YFSETQ. Trimming at V came to 4 bases and at J to 4 bases, leaving 7 bases not matched to a gene. CDR3 nucleotide sequence: TGCGCCAGCAGCATACTTGGGGACAGCTATGGCTACACCTTC. Translation gives CASSILGDSYGYTF.

This clonotype occurred a few times. The CDR3: CASGSGYGYTF. CDR3 bases: TGTGCAAGCGGATCCGGGTATGGCTACACCTTC. The chain uses TRBV12-3 or TRBV12-4 and TRBJ1-2; no reliable D call. The CDR3 has 11 residues.

This clonotype has ten or more counts. The chain has TRBV12-3 or TRBV12-4 and TRBJ2-5, with 7 bases matching TRBD2. CDR3 size: 13 residues. V shed 7 bases, J shed 2 bases, and the junction held 4 bases outside the gene matches. The CDR3 DNA is TGTGCCAGCACCTCGGGGGGACAAGAGACCCAGTACTTC. It codes for CASTSGGQETQYF.

This clonotype showed up many times. The chain is built from TRBV20-1 and TRBJ2-3; TRBD1 matches at 12 bases. Germline loops: CDR1 DFQATT, CDR2 SNEGSKA (reference sequence). This CDR3 is built from 14 residues. The trim removed 3 bases at V and 4 bases at J, leaving 2 bases unmatched. The CDR3 loop is CSARGTGGSDTQYF. The CDR3 DNA is TGCAGTGCTAGGGGGACAGGGGGCTCAGATACGCAGTATTTT.

This clonotype was picked up a small number of times. This chain links TRBV19 with TRBJ2-1; maybe TRBD1 (5 bases). With 2 bases removed from V and 8 bases from J, the gap between germline ends came to 16 bases. CDR3 length: 15 residues. Germline V gene lookup returns CDR1 LNHDA and CDR2 SQIVND (reference sequence). The CDR3 protein is CASSIFSSGRDEQFF. CDR3 DNA sequence: TGTGCCAGTAGTATATTCTCGTCAGGGCGCGATGAGCAGTTCTTC.

Many counts were recorded for this clonotype. V and J are TRBV28 and TRBJ2-7; 7 bases match TRBD1. The CDR3 sequence is 13 residues long. CDR1 is MDHEN and CDR2 is SYDVKM in the germline V gene. J lost 6 bases, V lost 3 bases, and 5 bases had no gene match. CDR3 nucleotide sequence: TGTGCCAGCAGTTTGGATGACAGGGTCGAGCAGTACTTC. This sequence encodes CASSLDDRVEQYF.

There are many counts of this clonotype. The V gene is TRBV5-6, the J gene TRBJ2-7, with D hard to call. The CDR3 totals 11 residues. In germline, CDR1 is SGHDT, CDR2 YYEEEE. Trimming took off 2 bases at V and 6 bases at J, with 6 bases between the two ends. The CDR3 coding sequence is TGTGCCAGCAGCTTAAACTTCGAGCAGTACTTC. It encodes CASSLNFEQYF.

In its sample, this clonotype was seen many times. The chain combines TRBV5-1 with TRBJ2-3; D call uncertain. The germline V and J ends were trimmed by 0 bases and 6 bases, with 14 bases remaining between them. The CDR3 has 15 residues. Per germline, CDR1 SGHRS and CDR2 YFSETQ. The CDR3 protein is CASSLAGALGDTQYF. CDR3 nucleotide sequence: TGCGCCAGCAGCTTGGCCGGAGCCCTCGGGGATACGCAGTATTTT.

This clonotype was seen ten or more times. The V gene is TRBV12-3 or TRBV12-4, the J gene TRBJ2-5; 9 positions match TRBD2. The ends lost 1 base at V and 5 bases at J; junction bases unmatched: 5. This CDR3 region has 15 residues. The CDR3 DNA sequence: TGTGCCAGCAGTTTAGTGCGGGGGGGCGGGGAGACCCAGTACTTC. Its protein is CASSLVRGGGETQYF.

The chain joins TRBV7-2 to TRBJ2-3; weak D call: TRBD2 (5 bases). The CDR3 has 17 amino acids. CDR1 SGHTA and CDR2 FQGNSA come from the germline V gene. V lost 0 bases, J lost 4 bases, and 17 bases lay in between. DNA of the CDR3: TGTGCCAGCAGCTTAGCCGTTGGCGGAGGCGGCCCAGATACGCAGTATTTT. Encoded protein: CASSLAVGGGGPDTQYF.